This paragraph covers one T cell receptor (beta chain) sequence. Produced via immunoSEQ multiplex PCR; TCRdb's table is partial and in-frame only. The table lists a few hundred thousand clones, around nine tenths of them singletons. This specimen comes from a study of blood T cell repertoires in COVID-19. Study summary: The analysed material was cDNA or gDNA that came from T cells, B-cell-depleted T cells, or PBMCs.

Germline loops: CDR1 SGHAT, CDR2 FQNNGV. V dropped 3 bases and J dropped 9 bases, with 12 bases sitting between them. The CDR3 runs 14 residues. Sequenced input: peripheral blood. J is TRBJ1-6 and V is TRBV11-2; perhaps TRBD1 as D (5 bases). The source is a man aged 55-75 years with acute or convalescent COVID-19. CDR3 in DNA: TGTGCCAGCAGCTTGCAGGGTACTTTTTCACCCCTCCACTTT. This gives the protein CASSLQGTFSPLHF.